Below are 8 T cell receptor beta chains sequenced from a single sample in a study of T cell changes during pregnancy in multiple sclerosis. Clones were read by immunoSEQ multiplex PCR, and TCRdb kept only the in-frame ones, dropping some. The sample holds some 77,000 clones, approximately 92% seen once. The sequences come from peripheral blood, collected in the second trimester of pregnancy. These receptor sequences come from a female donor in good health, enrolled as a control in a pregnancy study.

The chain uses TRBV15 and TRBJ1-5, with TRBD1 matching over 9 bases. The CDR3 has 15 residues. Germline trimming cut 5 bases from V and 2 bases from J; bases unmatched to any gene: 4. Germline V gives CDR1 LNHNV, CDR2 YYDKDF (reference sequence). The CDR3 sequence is CATSDRDRGNQPQHF. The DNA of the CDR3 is TGTGCCACCAGCGACCGGGACAGGGGCAATCAGCCCCAGCATTTT.

CDR3 in DNA: TGTGCCAGCAGCGACGACAGGGGTCACACTGAAGCTTTCTTT. Its protein is CASSDDRGHTEAFF. This chain uses TRBV14 with TRBJ1-1, with 8 bases fitting TRBD1. The CDR3 contains 14 residues. The J segment lost 3 bases and the V segment lost 5 bases, leaving 5 bases of the junction unmatched. Germline lookup yields CDR1 SGHDN and CDR2 FVKESK.

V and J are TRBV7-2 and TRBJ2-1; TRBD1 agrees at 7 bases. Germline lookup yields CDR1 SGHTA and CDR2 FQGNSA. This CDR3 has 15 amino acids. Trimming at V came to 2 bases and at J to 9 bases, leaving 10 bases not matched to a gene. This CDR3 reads CASSLLGGASGEQFF. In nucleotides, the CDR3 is TGTGCCAGCAGCTTACTAGGGGGCGCCTCCGGTGAGCAGTTCTTC.

CDR3 DNA sequence: TGTGCCAGCAGCCAAGTGGGGGCGGATAGCTCCTACGAGCAGTACTTC. Translating it yields CASSQVGADSSYEQYF. V gene TRBV14 combines with J gene TRBJ2-7; D may be TRBD1 (6 bases). V dropped 1 base and J dropped 0 bases, with 13 bases sitting between them. Germline CDR1 and CDR2: SGHDN and FVKESK. The CDR3 is 16 residues long.

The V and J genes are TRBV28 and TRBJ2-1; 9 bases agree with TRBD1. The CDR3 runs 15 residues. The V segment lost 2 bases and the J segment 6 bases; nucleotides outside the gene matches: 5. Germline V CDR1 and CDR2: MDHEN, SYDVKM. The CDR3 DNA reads TGTGCCAGCAGTTTAGGTACAGGGGGCTCCAATGAGCAGTTCTTC. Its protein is CASSLGTGGSNEQFF.

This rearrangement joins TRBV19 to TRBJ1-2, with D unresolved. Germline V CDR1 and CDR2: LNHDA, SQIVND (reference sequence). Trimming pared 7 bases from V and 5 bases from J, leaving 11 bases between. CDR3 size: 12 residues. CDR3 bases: TGTGCCAGTAAAGAGCAGGTGTATGGCTACACCTTC. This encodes CASKEQVYGYTF. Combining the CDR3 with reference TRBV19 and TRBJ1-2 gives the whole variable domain DGGITQSPKYLFRKEGQNVTLSCEQNLNHDAMYWYRQDPGQGLRLIYYSQIVNDFQKGDIAEGYSVSREKKESFPLTVTSAQKNPTAFYLCASKEQVYGYTFGSGTRLTVV.

CDR3 amino acids: CASSPDRASNQPQHF. The CDR3 DNA reads TGTGCCAGCAGCCCGGACAGGGCTAGCAATCAGCCCCAGCATTTT. This sequence joins TRBV27 and TRBJ1-5, with TRBD1 identical over 8 bases. V was pared by 6 bases and J by 0 bases, with 4 bases of the junction left unmatched. The germline gives CDR1 MNHEY, CDR2 SMNVEV (reference sequence). The CDR3 is made up of 15 amino acids.

CDR3 DNA sequence: TGTGCCAGCAGTTACGGGGCCGGGAGTTCACCCCTCCACTTT. This sequence encodes CASSYGAGSSPLHF. The genes are TRBV28 and TRBJ1-6; maybe TRBD1 (5 bases). From germline, CDR1 is MDHEN and CDR2 SYDVKM. Trimming removed 4 bases at V and 9 bases at J, with 13 bases between. This CDR3 is built from 14 residues.